One and the same sample provided the 25 T cell receptor beta chains below, sequenced in a study of CD8 T cells in ankylosing spondylitis. One entry per CDR3 protein results from TCRdb running MiXCR on the 5' RACE reads. This repertoire shows about 130,000 distinct CDR3 sequences, about 7.3% found once; its top ten account for over 10%. The specimen sequenced was blood, either unsorted or a sorted T cell fraction (not recorded which). The receptors come from a female donor with ankylosing spondylitis or in good health (not recorded which).

The chain employs TRBV5-6 and TRBJ2-3; TRBD1 aligns across 8 bases. The CDR3 runs 15 residues. V lost 5 bases to trimming and J lost 0 bases; unmatched junction nucleotides: 5. Germline CDR1 reads SGHDT; CDR2 reads YYEEEE. CDR3 DNA sequence: TGTGCCAGCAGTCTGGACAGGGTCAGCACAGATACGCAGTATTTT. Residues: CASSLDRVSTDTQYF.

V usage is TRBV20-1 and J usage is TRBJ2-3, with a weak D call TRBD2 (5 bases). The CDR3 extends over 15 amino acids. Trimming removed 2 bases from V and 0 bases from J, with 12 bases in between. Per the germline V gene, CDR1 is DFQATT and CDR2 is SNEGSKA (reference sequence). The CDR3: CSARLPSGSTDTQYF. The CDR3 DNA reads TGCAGTGCTAGACTTCCCAGCGGTAGCACAGATACGCAGTATTTT.

Many counts were recorded for this clonotype. The gene calls are TRBV20-1 and TRBJ1-5; D is perhaps TRBD1 (6 bases). Germline CDR1 reads DFQATT; CDR2 reads SNEGSKA (reference sequence). This CDR3 contains 15 residues. V dropped 4 bases and J dropped 2 bases, with 15 bases sitting between them. This chain's CDR3 is CSAITGLRGNQPQHF. The CDR3 DNA follows: TGCAGTGCTATCACAGGGTTAAGGGGCAATCAGCCCCAGCATTTT.

The sample holds many counts of this clonotype. The V gene is TRBV3-1, the J gene TRBJ1-4, with 7 bases lining up with TRBD1. The CDR3 has 14 residues. The V gene's germline CDR1 is LGHDT and CDR2 YNNKEL (reference sequence). The trim removed 3 bases at V and 8 bases at J, leaving 6 bases unmatched. The CDR3 DNA is TGTGCCAGCAGCCAGGGGAGGGGGCGCGAAAAACTGTTTTTT. This encodes CASSQGRGREKLFF.

In its sample, this clonotype was seen many times. The CDR3: CASSFGPNQPQHF. CDR3 in DNA: TGTGCCAGCAGCTTCGGTCCCAATCAGCCCCAGCATTTT. The rearrangement joins TRBV7-2 to TRBJ1-5, with no clear D. CDR3 length: 13 residues. The V end lost 3 bases, the J end lost 3 bases, and 6 bases lay between the germline ends. CDR1 SGHTA and CDR2 FQGNSA come from the germline V gene.

In its sample, this clonotype was seen many times. This chain joins TRBV20-1 and TRBJ2-7; D may be TRBD1 or TRBD2 (5 bases each). V was cut by 2 bases and J by 3 bases, with 11 bases left in between. Germline V lookup: CDR1 DFQATT, CDR2 SNEGSKA (reference sequence). The CDR3 is 13 amino acids. CDR3 in amino acids: CSARHGASYEQYF. CDR3 DNA sequence: TGCAGTGCTAGACACGGGGCCAGCTACGAGCAGTACTTC.

There are many counts of this clonotype. The chain couples TRBV5-1 to TRBJ2-3; 8 positions agree with TRBD2. The CDR3 runs to 14 residues. Trimming took 9 bases from V and 1 from J; bases not matched to a gene: 7. Germline lookup yields CDR1 SGHRS and CDR2 YFSETQ. CDR3 nucleotides: TGCGCCACCAGGCTCGGGGGGGGCACAGATACGCAGTATTTT. It is translated as CATRLGGGTDTQYF.

This clonotype was seen at least ten times. The rearrangement joins TRBV9 to TRBJ2-6, with D possibly matching TRBD1 (7 bases). Trimming removed 4 bases at V and 0 bases at J, with 14 bases between. The CDR3 is 17 residues long. Germline CDR1 SGDLS, CDR2 YYNGEE. CDR3 amino acids: CASSLTQGGSGANVLTF. DNA for the CDR3: TGTGCCAGCAGCCTCACCCAGGGGGGCTCTGGGGCCAACGTCCTGACTTTC.

This clonotype has a count of ten or more. The V call is TRBV30, the J call TRBJ1-2; tentatively, D is TRBD1 (5 bases). This CDR3 is 12 amino acids long. In germline, CDR1 is GTSNPN, CDR2 SVGIG (reference sequence). The CDR3 loop is CVRRGSSYGYTF. CDR3 nucleotides: TGTGTCCGGAGGGGCAGCAGTTATGGCTACACCTTC.

Ten or more counts support this clonotype. The rearrangement uses TRBV6-1 and TRBJ1-1, with D unresolved. CDR1 MNHNS and CDR2 SASEGT come from the germline V gene. The CDR3 length is 15 residues. The V and J ends lost 6 bases and 0 bases respectively, with 14 bases between them. CDR3: CASSSGYWMNTEAFF. In nucleotides, the CDR3 is TGTGCCAGCAGCTCAGGTTACTGGATGAACACTGAAGCTTTCTTT.

This clonotype was seen ten or more times. The chain uses TRBV7-2 and TRBJ2-1; 13 bases line up with TRBD2. CDR3 size: 13 residues. Germline V gene lookup returns CDR1 SGHTA and CDR2 FQGNSA. V shed 8 bases and J 14 bases; nucleotides not matched to a gene: 9. Here the CDR3 DNA reads TGTGCCAGCGCACTAGCGGGGGGGCCAATAGAGTTCTTC. Its protein is CASALAGGPIEFF.

This clonotype was picked up many times. This rearrangement joins TRBV12-3 or TRBV12-4 to TRBJ1-2; 9 bases line up with TRBD1. Trimming took 4 bases from V and 7 from J; bases not matched to a gene: 4. The CDR3 contains 13 residues. Here the CDR3 DNA reads TGTGCCAGCAGTTACGGGACAGGGTTTGGCTACACCTTC. Translation: CASSYGTGFGYTF.

This rearrangement joins TRBV11-2 to TRBJ1-1, with TRBD1 identical over 7 bases. Looked up from germline, CDR1 is SGHAT and CDR2 is FQNNGV. CDR3 length: 15 amino acids. The V and J ends lost 4 bases and 1 base, in that order; junction bases with no gene match: 6. The CDR3 DNA is TGTGCCAGCAGCTCGCACAGGGGCGCGAACACTGAAGCTTTCTTT. Its translation is CASSSHRGANTEAFF.

This clonotype has a count of ten or more. The chain carries TRBV5-6 and TRBJ2-7; tentatively, D is TRBD1 (6 bases). The CDR3 is 14 amino acids. V lost 1 base and J lost 2, with 10 bases in between. CDR1 and CDR2 from the germline V gene are SGHDT and YYEEEE. CDR3 bases: TGTGCCAGCAGCTTGTTCGGACAGACCTACGAGCAGTACTTC. As protein: CASSLFGQTYEQYF.

This chain joins TRBV10-3 and TRBJ2-7, with 8 bases aligning to TRBD2. CDR1 is ENHRY and CDR2 is SYGVKD in the germline V gene. CDR3 length: 14 residues. The ends lost 0 bases at V and 7 bases at J; junction bases unmatched: 5. The CDR3, as DNA: TGTGCCATCAGTGAGTCCGGGGGGGCTAGAGAGCAGTACTTC. Its translation is CAISESGGAREQYF.

The chain recombines TRBV7-9 with TRBJ1-2; D is unclear. Germline CDR1 reads SEHNR; CDR2 reads FQNEAQ (reference sequence). This CDR3 region has 15 residues. With 0 bases removed from V and 2 bases from J, the gap between germline ends came to 10 bases. The CDR3 loop reads CASSLAPGTNYGYTF. Here the CDR3 DNA reads TGTGCCAGCAGCTTAGCCCCGGGTACGAACTATGGCTACACCTTC.

This clonotype was observed at least ten times. V gene TRBV24-1 combines with J gene TRBJ2-1, with D perhaps matching TRBD2 (5 bases). This CDR3 is built from 13 residues. The germline gives CDR1 KGHDR, CDR2 SFDVKD. Trimming took off 5 bases at V and 5 bases at J, with 9 bases between the two ends. CDR3 nucleotides: TGTGCCACCAGTGGTCTCGGGGACAATGAGCAGTTCTTC. It specifies CATSGLGDNEQFF.

This clonotype was observed a handful of times. The gene calls are TRBV20-1 and TRBJ1-3; D not certain. The CDR3 spans 14 residues. V dropped 6 bases and J dropped 4 bases, with 16 bases sitting between them. The germline gives CDR1 DFQATT, CDR2 SNEGSKA (reference sequence). DNA of the CDR3: TGCAGTGCCCCCGACCCCCGTATCGGAAACACCATATATTTT. This codes for CSAPDPRIGNTIYF.

This clonotype was counted many times. The chain joins TRBV12-3 or TRBV12-4 to TRBJ1-2; D might be TRBD1 (6 bases). This CDR3 contains 12 residues. Trimming removed 6 bases from V and 4 bases from J, with 9 bases in between. CDR3 bases: TGTGCCAGCAGCCGGGACATCTATGGCTACACCTTC. Translation gives CASSRDIYGYTF.

This clonotype came up many times. The genes are TRBV12-3 or TRBV12-4 and TRBJ2-2; weak D call: TRBD2 (7 bases). This CDR3 region has 16 residues. The V end lost 5 bases, the J end lost 6 bases, and 19 bases lay between the germline ends. The CDR3 DNA reads TGTGCCAGCAGTCCCCCCTTCGAAGGGGGGGCCGGGGAGCTGTTTTTT. Protein: CASSPPFEGGAGELFF.

This clonotype occurred many times. This chain connects TRBV4-1 to TRBJ1-3; no clear D gene. This CDR3 is built from 17 residues. Trimming pared 0 bases from V and 2 bases from J, leaving 14 bases between. CDR1 and CDR2 from the germline V gene are MGHRA and YSYEKL. CDR3 sequence reads: CASSQDAGPLAGNTIYF. In DNA form, the CDR3 reads TGCGCCAGCAGCCAAGATGCCGGGCCACTAGCTGGAAACACCATATATTTT.

This clonotype has ten or more counts. Written as DNA, the CDR3 is TGTGCCACCAGTGATGTGCTATGGCAGGGCTACAATGAGCAGTTCTTC. Amino acid sequence: CATSDVLWQGYNEQFF. The rearrangement uses TRBV24-1 and TRBJ2-1; perhaps TRBD1 as D (5 bases). V gave up 3 bases and J gave up 3 bases, with 14 bases separating them. The length of the CDR3 is 16 residues. Germline loops: CDR1 KGHDR, CDR2 SFDVKD.

This clonotype was observed many times. The CDR3 here is CSASGRMSYNEQFF. Here the CDR3 DNA reads TGCAGTGCTAGCGGCCGAATGTCGTACAATGAGCAGTTCTTC. The chain uses TRBV20-1 and TRBJ2-1, with D uncertain. The CDR3 is 14 amino acids. Germline V CDR1 and CDR2: DFQATT, SNEGSKA (reference sequence). V was trimmed by 3 bases and J by 4 bases, leaving 13 bases between them.

The genes are TRBV7-2 and TRBJ2-7, with D maybe TRBD1 (5 bases). This CDR3 contains 13 residues. The V end was cut by 5 bases, the J end by 3 bases, with 11 bases between. Germline values: CDR1 SGHTA, CDR2 FQGNSA. The DNA of the CDR3 is TGTGCCAGCAGCCGACAGCGAGACTACGAGCAGTACTTC. Its translation: CASSRQRDYEQYF.

This clonotype came up many times. This chain uses TRBV24-1 with TRBJ1-2; no clear D gene. V was trimmed by 3 bases and J by 8 bases, leaving 12 bases between them. Germline assignment: CDR1 KGHDR and CDR2 SFDVKD. CDR3 size: 13 residues. The DNA for the CDR3 is TGTGCCACCAGTGATAGCGGTGGGCAAGGCTACACCTTC. This translates into CATSDSGGQGYTF.